This T cell receptor (beta chain) appears in the sequencing data of a study of beta chain features in type 1 diabetes. Study-wide findings and caveats: Fewer insertions but more deletions were seen at VDJ junctions in type 1 diabetes patients. Reads derived from cDNA could over-represent cells showing high TCR expression. Significant though moderate, a shortening of TCRB CDR3s appeared in all four CD4+ subsets of Type 1 diabetes patients.

The CDR3 consists of 15 residues. CDR1 and CDR2 from the germline V gene are MGHRA and YSYEKL. Trimming stripped 4 bases from V and 1 base from J, with 13 bases between. The investigators reverse transcribed all of the isolated RNA, so they sequenced expressed TCRB transcripts. The table came from immunoSEQ multiplex PCR; TCRdb's copy has only in-frame clones and leaves some out. The sample lists hundreds of thousands of clones; 13% were seen once. Blood was collected once per donor into heparin, averaging approximately 110 mL. Details on this clone: The antigen remains undetermined.

Sequenced material: naive CD4+ T cells from blood. The sequence came from a man aged 18 to 30 with type 1 diabetes. The chain couples TRBV4-1 to TRBJ2-5; D unresolved. In DNA form, the CDR3 reads TGCGCCAGCAGCCTCGGTACAGTACTCCAAGAGACCCAGTACTTC. Its translation is CASSLGTVLQETQYF.